A single sample is the source of the 31 T cell receptor beta chains below, sequenced in a study of shared clonotypes between healthy human individuals. The protocol was immunoSEQ multiplex PCR, while the TCRdb copy is restricted to in-frame clones and leaves out a portion. Here the sample spans millions of clones, about 92% being singletons. Sequenced material: naive CD4+ T cells from PBMCs. As to subset: CD45RA+ positively selected. All receptors come from a man younger than 35 in good health. Some clones in this sample may be carry-over from other donors' samples.

The chain joins TRBV9 to TRBJ1-2; TRBD1 might be the D (6 bases). Germline CDR1 is SGDLS and CDR2 is YYNGEE. Trimming removed 3 bases at V and 0 bases at J, with 9 bases between. This CDR3 is 14 amino acids long. Here the CDR3 reads CASSGQEANYGYTF. The DNA for the CDR3 is TGTGCCAGCAGCGGACAGGAAGCTAACTATGGCTACACCTTC.

The chain combines TRBV5-4 with TRBJ2-7, with TRBD2 matching over 8 bases. The length of the CDR3 is 14 residues. The germline V gene encodes CDR1 SGHNT and CDR2 YYREEE (reference sequence). V lost 0 bases and J lost 2; bases outside the gene matches: 1. This CDR3 reads CASSLGTSPYEQYF. The CDR3, as DNA: TGTGCCAGCAGCTTGGGGACTAGCCCCTACGAGCAGTACTTC.

The chain uses TRBV2 and TRBJ2-1; 8 bases align to TRBD1. This CDR3 contains 14 residues. V shed 8 bases and J 8 bases; nucleotides not matched to a gene: 11. Germline CDR1 and CDR2: SNHLY and FYNNEI. Written as DNA, the CDR3 is TGTGCCAGCTCTGACAGGGGCGCTGGGGATGAGCAGTTCTTC. It yields the protein CASSDRGAGDEQFF.

The chain links TRBV5-1 to TRBJ2-3; no firm D call. The CDR3 is 15 amino acids. With 2 bases removed from V and 2 bases from J, the gap between germline ends came to 12 bases. CDR1 SGHRS and CDR2 YFSETQ come from the germline V gene. The CDR3 DNA sequence: TGCGCCAGCAGCTTCGAACGGAGCCCCACAGATACGCAGTATTTT. Protein sequence: CASSFERSPTDTQYF. Looking up the rest from reference TRBV5-1 and TRBJ2-3 gives the full variable domain: KAGVTQTPRYLIKTRGQQVTLSCSPISGHRSVSWYQQTPGQGLQFLFEYFSETQRNKGNFPGRFSGRQFSNSRSEMNVSTLELGDSALYLCASSFERSPTDTQYFGPGTRLTVL.

The chain is built from TRBV7-9 and TRBJ2-7; 14 bases fit TRBD2. V shed 4 bases and J 5 bases; nucleotides not matched to a gene: 1. The germline V gene encodes CDR1 SEHNR and CDR2 FQNEAQ (reference sequence). The CDR3 extends over 14 amino acids. The CDR3 DNA reads as TGTGCCAGCAGCTCGGGACTAGCGGGAGACGAGCAGTACTTC. Its translation is CASSSGLAGDEQYF.

This clone occurred once. This chain connects TRBV29-1 to TRBJ2-3; TRBD2 agrees at 14 bases. Germline loops: CDR1 SQVTM, CDR2 ANQGSEA. The CDR3 length is 21 residues. Trimming removed 0 bases from V and 4 bases from J; junction bases left unmatched: 18. In DNA, the CDR3 is TGCAGCGTTGAAGATCTAGATCGCGGGACTAGCGGGAGTCTTCCCCCAGATACGCAGTATTTT. Translation: CSVEDLDRGTSGSLPPDTQYF.

The chain joins TRBV6-1 to TRBJ2-3; D unclear. The CDR3 runs to 13 residues. Between the trimmed V and J ends, which lost 4 bases and 6 bases, there was a span of 11 bases. CDR1 MNHNS and CDR2 SASEGT come from the germline V gene. CDR3 loop: CASSGTPPDTQYF. The CDR3 DNA sequence: TGTGCCAGCAGTGGGACCCCTCCCGATACGCAGTATTTT.

The chain couples TRBV7-3 to TRBJ2-2, with TRBD1 matching over 8 bases. Germline V gene sequence: CDR1 SGHTA, CDR2 FQGTGA. The trim removed 5 bases at V and 4 bases at J, leaving 6 bases unmatched. CDR3 length: 15 residues. The CDR3 bases are TGTGCCAGCAGCCCAGGACAGGGTGGCACCGGGGAGCTGTTTTTT. Translation gives CASSPGQGGTGELFF.

The chain couples TRBV2 to TRBJ1-5; 8 bases fit TRBD1. CDR1 is SNHLY and CDR2 is FYNNEI in the germline V gene. The J segment lost 7 bases and the V segment lost 6 bases, leaving 11 bases of the junction unmatched. This CDR3 is built from 15 residues. In DNA form, the CDR3 reads TGTGCCAGCAGAGTCGACAGGGGATCGGAACAGCCCCAGCATTTT. As protein: CASRVDRGSEQPQHF.

This chain connects TRBV6-5 to TRBJ1-5; D is undetermined. Germline V gene data show CDR1 as MNHEY and CDR2 as SVGAGI. Trimming left V 5 bases short and J 9 bases short, with 20 bases between. This CDR3 comprises 15 residues. CDR3 sequence: CASSTSSGSVGPQHF. The CDR3 bases are TGTGCCAGCAGTACGTCCTCGGGGTCAGTCGGGCCCCAGCATTTT.

This clone was detected only once. The V and J genes are TRBV11-2 and TRBJ2-7; 8 bases fit TRBD1. V shed 2 bases, J shed 6 bases, and the junction held 6 bases outside the gene matches. Germline CDR1 and CDR2: SGHAT and FQNNGV. The CDR3 loop spans 14 amino acids. CDR3: CASSLFGQGGEQYF. CDR3 bases: TGTGCCAGCAGCTTATTCGGACAGGGAGGCGAGCAGTACTTC.

V gene TRBV7-2 combines with J gene TRBJ1-6; D gene ambiguous. CDR3 length: 15 residues. V was clipped by 5 bases and J by 10 bases, with 18 bases between them. Germline-derived CDR1 and CDR2 are SGHTA and FQGNSA. This CDR3 reads CASSPPAGVESPLHF. The CDR3 bases are TGTGCCAGCAGCCCCCCCGCTGGAGTGGAATCACCCCTCCACTTT.

Comments on this clone: At one boundary the junction diverges from the germline segment, which might be a read error. The V gene is TRBV5-1, the J gene TRBJ1-2; no clear D gene. CDR1 and CDR2 (germline): SGHRS, YFSETQ. The CDR3 totals 14 residues. The DNA for the CDR3 is TGCGCCAGCAGGTTGGGCGTTACTAACTATGGCTACACCTTC. The encoded protein is CASRLGVTNYGYTF.

The chain employs TRBV11-2 and TRBJ2-7; TRBD1 matches 8 bases. Germline lookup yields CDR1 SGHAT and CDR2 FQNNGV. V dropped 4 bases and J dropped 3; count of bases not matched to a gene: 8. The CDR3 is 15 residues long. CDR3 region: CASSWTGQAIYEQYF. The CDR3 nucleotides are TGTGCCAGCAGCTGGACGGGACAGGCCATCTACGAGCAGTACTTC.

This clone has only one observation. The V and J genes are TRBV28 and TRBJ2-7; D might be TRBD1 (5 bases). Germline loops: CDR1 MDHEN, CDR2 SYDVKM. V was clipped by 6 bases and J by 7 bases, with 19 bases between them. The CDR3 length is 14 residues. The CDR3 sequence: CASSQSLTAWEQYF. DNA for the CDR3: TGTGCCAGCAGCCAATCCCTGACAGCCTGGGAGCAGTACTTC.

J is TRBJ1-1 and V is TRBV5-1; D remains ambiguous. CDR3 length: 14 residues. V was shortened by 3 bases and J by 0 bases, with 9 bases between the two germline ends. The V gene's germline CDR1 is SGHRS and CDR2 YFSETQ. The CDR3 region has the DNA TGCGCCAGCAGCTATGGTGGGGTGAACACTGAAGCTTTCTTT. Translation: CASSYGGVNTEAFF.

This clone was found once. The chain couples TRBV5-1 to TRBJ2-7; D may be TRBD1 or TRBD2 (6 bases each). Trimming took off 4 bases at V and 6 bases at J, with 20 bases between the two ends. The CDR3 totals 15 residues. Germline lookup yields CDR1 SGHRS and CDR2 YFSETQ. The CDR3 DNA is TGCGCCAGCAGCACCCGGCCGGGGGCAGAGGGCGAGCAGTACTTC. Encoded protein: CASSTRPGAEGEQYF.

This clone was detected once. The chain employs TRBV4-1 and TRBJ1-5; D unclear. The CDR3 is 16 residues long. Trimming removed 0 bases from V and 5 bases from J, with 14 bases in between. CDR1 and CDR2 (germline): MGHRA, YSYEKL. The DNA for the CDR3 is TGCGCCAGCAGCCAAGATACTGCCCGGAACCATCAGCCCCAGCATTTT. It codes for CASSQDTARNHQPQHF.

The chain employs TRBV14 and TRBJ2-3; TRBD2 aligns across 9 bases. CDR3 size: 16 residues. Trimming removed 8 bases from V and 4 bases from J; junction bases left unmatched: 13. Germline assignment: CDR1 SGHDN and CDR2 FVKESK. CDR3 in amino acids: CASAKGTSFLADTQYF. The CDR3 DNA sequence: TGTGCCAGCGCAAAGGGGACTAGCTTTTTGGCAGATACGCAGTATTTT. Complete variable domain (other parts from reference TRBV14 and TRBJ2-3): EAGVTQFPSHSVIEKGQTVTLRCDPISGHDNLYWYRRVMGKEIKFLLHFVKESKQDESGMPNNRFLAERTGGTYSTLKVQPAELEDSGVYFCASAKGTSFLADTQYFGPGTRLTVL.

The chain couples TRBV19 to TRBJ1-3, with 8 nucleotides matching TRBD1. V lost 5 bases, J lost 0 bases, and 24 bases stayed unmatched. Germline CDR1 and CDR2: LNHDA and SQIVND (reference sequence). CDR3 size: 22 residues. The CDR3 here is CASSLMGQAEAGAGGSGNTIYF. CDR3 coding DNA: TGTGCCAGTAGTCTCATGGGACAGGCGGAGGCAGGCGCCGGTGGCTCTGGAAACACCATATATTTT.

The rearrangement uses TRBV4-1 and TRBJ1-4; 7 bases line up with TRBD1. Germline V gene lookup returns CDR1 MGHRA and CDR2 YSYEKL. Germline trimming cut 5 bases from V and 1 base from J; bases unmatched to any gene: 10. The CDR3 totals 17 residues. The CDR3 spells CASSAQTGILTNEKLFF. The CDR3 nucleotides read TGCGCCAGCAGCGCCCAGACAGGGATACTAACTAATGAAAAACTGTTTTTT.

To note about this clone: A read error may account for a junction end that differs from germline. The J gene is TRBJ2-7, the V gene TRBV7-9; 9 positions match TRBD2. The germline V gene has CDR1 SEHNR and CDR2 FQNEAQ (reference sequence). This CDR3 comprises 15 residues. This CDR3 reads CASSRWDGGRVAGAF. In DNA, the CDR3 is TGTGCCAGCAGCCGCTGGGACGGGGGACGGGTAGCGGGAGCCTTC.

This sequence joins TRBV7-3 and TRBJ2-6; weak D call: TRBD1 (6 bases). The V gene's germline CDR1 is SGHTA and CDR2 FQGTGA. V was clipped by 0 bases and J by 0 bases, with 15 bases between them. CDR3 length equals 19 residues. The CDR3 loop reads CASSLTFWGLSSGANVLTF. Here the CDR3 DNA reads TGTGCCAGCAGCTTAACTTTTTGGGGGCTGAGCTCTGGGGCCAACGTCCTGACTTTC.

The J gene is TRBJ1-2, the V gene TRBV4-1; D unclear. CDR1 and CDR2 (germline): MGHRA, YSYEKL. The CDR3 sequence is 14 residues long. Trimming pared 2 bases from V and 4 bases from J, leaving 11 bases between. The DNA for the CDR3 is TGCGCCAGCAGCCAACGCGATGCCCTCTATGGCTACACCTTC. Encoded protein: CASSQRDALYGYTF.

The V gene is TRBV4-1, the J gene TRBJ2-1; D is possibly TRBD1 or TRBD2 (5 bases each). The CDR3 length is 14 residues. The V end lost 5 bases, the J end lost 10 bases, and 18 bases lay between the germline ends. CDR1 is MGHRA and CDR2 is YSYEKL in the germline V gene. This CDR3 is CASSDQSQGGEQFF. In DNA, the CDR3 is TGCGCCAGCAGCGATCAAAGCCAGGGCGGGGAGCAGTTCTTC.

In nucleotides, the CDR3 is TGTGCCTGGACCTGGAACACTGAAGCTTTCTTT. Translation: CAWTWNTEAFF. V gene TRBV30 combines with J gene TRBJ1-1; D unresolved. This CDR3 comprises 11 residues. With 4 bases removed from V and 1 base from J, the gap between germline ends came to 4 bases. The germline V gene encodes CDR1 GTSNPN and CDR2 SVGIG (reference sequence).

This chain connects TRBV5-4 to TRBJ2-7, with TRBD1 matching over 9 bases. Unmatched junction bases numbered 4, after V lost 4 bases and J lost 2 bases. The CDR3 loop spans 14 amino acids. Germline CDR1 and CDR2: SGHNT and YYREEE (reference sequence). The CDR3 sequence: CASSQGQGAYEQYF. The DNA for the CDR3 is TGTGCCAGCAGCCAGGGACAGGGAGCCTACGAGCAGTACTTC.

The chain links TRBV30 to TRBJ1-1; unclear D gene. CDR3 length: 14 residues. Germline CDR1 reads GTSNPN; CDR2 reads SVGIG (reference sequence). The V end was cut by 2 bases, the J end by 11 bases, with 21 bases between. CDR3 sequence: CAWSKMPSQFGAFF. Written as DNA, the CDR3 is TGTGCCTGGAGTAAAATGCCGTCACAGTTCGGGGCTTTCTTT.

Of note for this clone: The sample carries other DNA sequences with the same CDR3. This chain joins TRBV7-3 and TRBJ2-1, with 13 nucleotides matching TRBD2. This CDR3 has 15 amino acids. Germline V gene data show CDR1 as SGHTA and CDR2 as FQGTGA. With V trimmed by 5 bases and J by 4 bases, 2 bases remained unmatched. CDR3 DNA: TGTGCCAGCAGCCGACTAGCGGGGGGATACAATGAGCAGTTCTTC. This translates into CASSRLAGGYNEQFF.

The chain's CDR3 is CASSKWDRREKLFF. The CDR3 region has the DNA TGTGCCAGCAGCAAATGGGACAGAAGAGAAAAACTGTTTTTT. The rearrangement joins TRBV5-6 to TRBJ1-4, with 7 bases that match TRBD1. The V gene's germline CDR1 is SGHDT and CDR2 YYEEEE. The CDR3 length is 14 residues. The trim removed 4 bases at V and 8 bases at J, leaving 8 bases unmatched.

This clone came up once. Other DNA variants within this sample encode the same CDR3. The chain joins TRBV7-9 to TRBJ1-2; unclear D gene. Trimming removed 5 bases at V and 2 bases at J, with 6 bases between. The CDR3 is 12 amino acids. The V gene's germline CDR1 is SEHNR and CDR2 FQNEAQ (reference sequence). DNA of the CDR3: TGTGCCAGCAGCCGTGAAAACTATGGCTACACCTTC. Protein sequence: CASSRENYGYTF. The variable domain in full, with the rest retrieved from reference TRBV7-9 and TRBJ1-2, is DTGVSQNPRHKITKRGQNVTFRCDPISEHNRLYWYRQTLGQGPEFLTYFQNEAQLEKSRLLSDRFSAERPKGSFSTLEIQRTEQGDSAMYLCASSRENYGYTFGSGTRLTVV.